These 12 T cell receptor beta chains originate from one sample sequenced in a study of tumor-infiltrating lymphocytes in primary liver carcinoma. A constant-region primer primed TCR beta cDNA synthesis from 450 to 550 ng of total RNA. Construction of TCR beta libraries relied on three successive nested multiplex PCR rounds employing slightly modified ARM-PCR. Rounds one and two of PCR, each of 10 cycles, were primed with TRBV1-TRBV30 forward primers and a C-beta reverse primer. TCRdb re-called the multiplex PCR reads with MiXCR, one entry per CDR3 protein. The data show about 320,000 distinct CDR3 sequences, with 58% seen just once and over 15% held by the top ten. Out of unsorted whole blood came the blood RNA, and germline DNA was extracted as well. Sequencing used peripheral blood. All receptors come from a woman younger than 45 with primary liver carcinoma and hepatitis B virus infection.

CDR3 in amino acids: CASSIGTRSYNEQFF. The CDR3 nucleotides read TGTGCCAGCAGTATAGGGACCCGCTCCTACAATGAGCAGTTCTTC. The V and J genes are TRBV2 and TRBJ2-1; tentatively, D is TRBD1 or TRBD2 (5 bases each). Germline V gives CDR1 SNHLY, CDR2 FYNNEI. This CDR3 region has 15 residues. Trimming took off 5 bases at V and 0 bases at J, with 11 bases between the two ends.

This clonotype was detected only a few times. This clone may be a read error of a much larger clone one base away. V is TRBV11-2 and J is TRBJ2-3; possible D gene TRBD2, 6 bases. The CDR3 runs to 15 residues. The germline CDR1 and CDR2 sequences are SGHAT and FQNNGV. The CDR3 reads CTSSSPSGSSDTQYF. CDR3 sequence (DNA): TGTACCAGCAGCTCCCCATCCGGGAGCTCAGATACGCAGTATTTT. The complete variable domain, with remaining parts taken from reference TRBV11-2 and TRBJ2-3, reads EAGVAQSPRYKIIEKRQSVAFWCNPISGHATLYWYQQILGQGPKLLIQFQNNGVVDDSQLPKDRFSAERLKGVDSTLKIQPAKLEDSAVYLCTSSSPSGSSDTQYFGPGTRLTVL.

This clonotype came up once. A junction boundary mismatches the germline segment, possibly from a read error. The chain couples TRBV11-1 to TRBJ2-1; D might be TRBD2 (5 bases). The germline V gene has CDR1 SGHAT and CDR2 FQDESV (reference sequence). This CDR3 has 12 residues. The CDR3, as DNA: TGTGCCAGCAGCCGGAGGTGCAATGAGCAGTTATTC. Residues: CASSRRCNEQLF.

This clonotype showed up just a few times. A junction end diverges from the germline sequence, so it may reflect a read error. This chain uses TRBV28 with TRBJ1-1; D is unclear. Germline lookup yields CDR1 MDHEN and CDR2 SYDVKM. The CDR3 sequence is 12 residues long. The CDR3 loop is CASNYGYTEAFF. Here the CDR3 DNA reads TGCGCCAGCAATTACGGATACACTGAAGCTTTCTTT.

This clonotype has only a few counts. The chain combines TRBV5-6 with TRBJ2-4, with D maybe TRBD1 (7 bases). Germline assignment: CDR1 SGHDT and CDR2 YYEEEE. V lost 4 bases and J 6 bases, leaving 11 bases between the germline ends. The CDR3 runs to 13 residues. For the CDR3, the DNA is TGTGCCAGCAGCCCAGGGGGGAGAAACATTCAGTACTTC. This codes for CASSPGGRNIQYF.

The chain has TRBV30 and TRBJ1-4; the D gene is possibly TRBD1 (6 bases). V gave up 5 bases and J gave up 6 bases, with 16 bases separating them. Germline CDR1 and CDR2: GTSNPN and SVGIG (reference sequence). CDR3 length: 14 residues. CDR3 DNA: TGTGCCTGGGCCCGGGGGGGCGCGGATGAAAAACTGTTTTTT. Protein: CAWARGGADEKLFF. Combining the CDR3 with reference TRBV30 and TRBJ1-4 gives the whole variable domain SQTIHQWPATLVQPVGSPLSLECTVEGTSNPNLYWYRQAAGRGLQLLFYSVGIGQISSEVPQNLSASRPQDRQFILSSKKLLLSDSGFYLCAWARGGADEKLFFGSGTQLSVL.

Concerning this clonotype: At one of its ends the junction is not consistent with the germline gene, which may arise from a read error. The gene calls are TRBV12-3 or TRBV12-4 and TRBJ1-2; 11 bases are a match to TRBD1. The CDR3 runs 14 residues. CDR3 sequence (DNA): TGTGCCAGCAGGCCCGGGACAGGGGGTTATGGCTGCACCTTC. It yields the protein CASRPGTGGYGCTF.

The rearrangement joins TRBV12-3 or TRBV12-4 to TRBJ2-3, with TRBD2 matching over 7 bases. The V gene end was trimmed by 7 bases and the J gene end by 0 bases; junction bases not matched to a gene: 4. The CDR3 is made up of 14 amino acids. The CDR3 DNA sequence: TGTGCCAGCAACCCGGGACTAAGCACAGATACGCAGTATTTT. Residues: CASNPGLSTDTQYF.

The rearrangement uses TRBV7-9 and TRBJ2-7; TRBD1 agrees at 9 bases. With V trimmed by 5 bases and J by 3 bases, 8 bases remained unmatched. The CDR3 is 15 amino acids. Germline V gene data show CDR1 as SEHNR and CDR2 as FQNEAQ (reference sequence). The CDR3 loop is CASSALGQGSYEQYF. The CDR3 DNA is TGTGCCAGCAGCGCCCTCGGACAGGGGAGCTACGAGCAGTACTTC.

A word on this clonotype: The junction differs from germline at one of its ends, possibly a read error. This chain uses TRBV4-3 with TRBJ2-1; D unresolved. This CDR3 contains 16 residues. CDR1 and CDR2 (germline): LGHNA, YSLEER. The CDR3 DNA is TGCGCCAGAAGCCAAGATGATTCACAGAACTACAATGAGCAGTTCTTC. Its protein is CARSQDDSQNYNEQFF.

Concerning this clonotype itself: This may be a read error: a much more frequent sequence differs by one nucleotide. This chain joins TRBV4-1 and TRBJ1-2, with D unresolved. Germline values: CDR1 MGHRA, CDR2 YSYEKL. The CDR3 sequence is 15 residues long. The CDR3 sequence is CASSQDGNDNYDYTF. The CDR3 DNA is TGCGCCAGCAGCCAAGACGGAAACGATAACTATGACTACACCTTC.

Concerning this clonotype itself: The junction departs from germline at one end; a sequencing error may be responsible. The chain links TRBV6-1 to TRBJ2-7, with D perhaps TRBD1 (5 bases). The length of the CDR3 is 16 residues. Germline loops: CDR1 MNHNS, CDR2 SASEGT. In nucleotides, the CDR3 is TGTGTCAGCAACCTAAAAGGGGTCAGGGATTCCTACGAGCAGTACTTC. Its translation is CVSNLKGVRDSYEQYF.